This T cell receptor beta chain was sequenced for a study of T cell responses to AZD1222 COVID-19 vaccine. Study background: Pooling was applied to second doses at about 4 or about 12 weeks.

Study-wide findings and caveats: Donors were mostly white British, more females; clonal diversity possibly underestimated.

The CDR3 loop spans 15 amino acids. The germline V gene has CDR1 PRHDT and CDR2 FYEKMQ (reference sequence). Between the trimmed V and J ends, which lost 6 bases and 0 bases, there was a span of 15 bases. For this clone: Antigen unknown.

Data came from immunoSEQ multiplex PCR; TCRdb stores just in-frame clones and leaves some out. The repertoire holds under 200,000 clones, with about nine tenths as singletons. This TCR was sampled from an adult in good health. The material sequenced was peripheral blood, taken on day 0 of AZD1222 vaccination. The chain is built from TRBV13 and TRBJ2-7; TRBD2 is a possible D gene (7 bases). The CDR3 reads CASSQYGGRSYEQYF. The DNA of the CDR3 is TGTGCCAGCAGTCAGTACGGGGGGCGCTCCTACGAGCAGTACTTC.